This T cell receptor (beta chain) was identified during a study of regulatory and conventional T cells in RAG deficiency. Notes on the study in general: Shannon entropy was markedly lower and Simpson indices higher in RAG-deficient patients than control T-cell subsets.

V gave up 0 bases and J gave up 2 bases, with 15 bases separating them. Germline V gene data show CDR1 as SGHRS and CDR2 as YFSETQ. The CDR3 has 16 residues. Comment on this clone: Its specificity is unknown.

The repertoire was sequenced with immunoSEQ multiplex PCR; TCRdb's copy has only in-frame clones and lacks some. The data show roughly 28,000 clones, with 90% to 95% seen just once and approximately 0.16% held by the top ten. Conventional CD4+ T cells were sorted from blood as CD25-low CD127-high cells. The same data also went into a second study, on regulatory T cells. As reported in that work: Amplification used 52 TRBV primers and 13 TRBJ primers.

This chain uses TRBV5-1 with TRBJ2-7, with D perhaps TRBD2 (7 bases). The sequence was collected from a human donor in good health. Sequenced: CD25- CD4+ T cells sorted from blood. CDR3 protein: CASSLVDGGPTYEQYF. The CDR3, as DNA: TGCGCCAGCAGCTTGGTAGACGGGGGGCCTACCTACGAGCAGTACTTC. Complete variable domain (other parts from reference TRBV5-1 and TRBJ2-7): KAGVTQTPRYLIKTRGQQVTLSCSPISGHRSVSWYQQTPGQGLQFLFEYFSETQRNKGNFPGRFSGRQFSNSRSEMNVSTLELGDSALYLCASSLVDGGPTYEQYFGPGTRLTVT.